Presented here are 27 T cell receptor beta chains from one specimen sequenced in a study of blood T cell repertoires in COVID-19. Libraries were prepared by immunoSEQ multiplex PCR; TCRdb keeps only in-frame clonotypes and omits some of them. The sample holds 100,000 to 150,000 clones, approximately 81% seen once. Sequenced material: peripheral blood. The receptors come from a woman aged 55 to 70 with active or convalescent COVID-19.

This clone was picked up a small number of times. The J gene is TRBJ1-2, the V gene TRBV5-8; D remains ambiguous. The CDR3 length is 14 residues. CDR1 and CDR2 (germline): SGHTS, YDEGEE. V was pared by 0 bases and J by 5 bases, with 11 bases between. The CDR3 DNA follows: TGTGCCAGCAGCTTGGATTCAGGCGCTTATGGCTACACCTTC. The encoded protein is CASSLDSGAYGYTF.

The V gene is TRBV10-3, the J gene TRBJ2-1, with TRBD2 matching 7 bases. Germline V gives CDR1 ENHRY, CDR2 SYGVKD. The CDR3 spans 16 residues. V shed 0 bases, J shed 3 bases, and the junction held 5 bases outside the gene matches. This CDR3 reads CAISESTGGGYNEQFF. For the CDR3, the DNA is TGTGCCATCAGTGAGTCCACTGGCGGGGGCTACAATGAGCAGTTCTTC.

The J gene is TRBJ1-4, the V gene TRBV28; 8 bases match TRBD1. With V trimmed by 9 bases and J by 5 bases, 8 bases remained unmatched. Germline CDR1 MDHEN, CDR2 SYDVKM. The CDR3 totals 14 residues. The CDR3 DNA is TGTGCCAGTCACGAGAGGACAGGGAATGAAAAACTGTTTTTT. Translating gives CASHERTGNEKLFF.

This clone was counted once. One end of the junction varies from germline; a read error may be responsible. The rearrangement links TRBV30 to TRBJ1-4, with D tentatively TRBD1 (6 bases). The germline V gene encodes CDR1 GTSNPN and CDR2 SVGIG (reference sequence). This CDR3 comprises 11 residues. DNA of the CDR3: TGTGCCTGGAGTTCAGGGGAAGGTTTGTCTTTT. Amino acid sequence: CAWSSGEGLSF. Complete variable domain (other parts from reference TRBV30 and TRBJ1-4): SQTIHQWPATLVQPVGSPLSLECTVEGTSNPNLYWYRQAAGRGLQLLFYSVGIGQISSEVPQNLSASRPQDRQFILSSKKLLLSDSGFYLCAWSSGEGLSFGSGTQLSVL.

J is TRBJ2-3 and V is TRBV11-2; the match to TRBD2 covers 7 bases. The germline V gene has CDR1 SGHAT and CDR2 FQNNGV. This CDR3 is 12 amino acids long. Losses at the gene ends were 2 bases for V and 10 bases for J; bases not matched to a gene: 3. The CDR3 protein is CASSLPRGAQYF. In DNA, the CDR3 is TGTGCCAGCAGCTTACCCCGGGGGGCGCAGTATTTT.

The chain joins TRBV12-3 or TRBV12-4 to TRBJ2-7, with 10 nucleotides matching TRBD2. The V gene end was trimmed by 3 bases and the J gene end by 6 bases; junction bases not matched to a gene: 2. The CDR3 spans 13 residues. The CDR3 is CASSFSSGGEQYV. The CDR3, as DNA: TGTGCCAGCAGTTTCTCTAGCGGGGGCGAGCAGTACGTC.

CDR3 sequence: CASSLRTSGMKNIQYF. DNA for the CDR3: TGTGCCAGCAGCTTAAGGACTAGCGGAATGAAAAACATTCAGTACTTC. The chain uses TRBV7-9 and TRBJ2-4; TRBD2 aligns across 10 bases. CDR1 and CDR2 (germline): SEHNR, FQNEAQ (reference sequence). V lost 2 bases and J lost 4; bases outside the gene matches: 5. The CDR3 totals 16 residues.

The J gene is TRBJ1-2, the V gene TRBV29-1; weak D call: TRBD1 (5 bases). CDR3 length: 14 residues. The germline V gene encodes CDR1 SQVTM and CDR2 ANQGSEA. V was pared by 7 bases and J by 4 bases, with 19 bases between. The CDR3 region is CSAGGEGAPYGYTF. The CDR3 coding sequence is TGCAGCGCTGGGGGGGAAGGGGCGCCCTATGGCTACACCTTC. Complete variable domain (other parts from reference TRBV29-1 and TRBJ1-2): SAVISQKPSRDICQRGTSLTIQCQVDSQVTMMFWYRQQPGQSLTLIATANQGSEATYESGFVIDKFPISRPNLTFSTLTVSNMSPEDSSIYLCSAGGEGAPYGYTFGSGTRLTVV.

The chain carries TRBV5-1 and TRBJ2-1; 9 positions agree with TRBD2. The length of the CDR3 is 15 residues. The junction had 3 bases not matched to a gene; V was cut back by 4 bases and J by 1 base. CDR1 is SGHRS, CDR2 YFSETQ, per germline. CDR3 DNA: TGCGCCAGCAGCCCGACTAGCGGATCCTACAATGAGCAGTTCTTC. Amino acids: CASSPTSGSYNEQFF.

The chain carries TRBV7-9 and TRBJ2-7; weak D call: TRBD1 (6 bases). The germline V gene encodes CDR1 SEHNR and CDR2 FQNEAQ (reference sequence). The CDR3 length is 14 residues. Trimming took 8 bases from V and 0 from J, leaving 14 bases between them. CDR3: CASGRQVNSYEQYF. As DNA, the CDR3 is TGTGCCAGCGGACGACAGGTAAACTCCTACGAGCAGTACTTC.

A few counts support this clone. The V call is TRBV10-2, the J call TRBJ2-1; 10 bases map to TRBD1. The CDR3 runs to 14 residues. Germline loops: CDR1 WSHSY, CDR2 SAAADI. The V gene end was trimmed by 7 bases and the J gene end by 2 bases; junction bases not matched to a gene: 2. The chain's CDR3 is CASKDRGAYNEQFF. In nucleotides, the CDR3 is TGCGCCAGCAAGGACAGGGGGGCCTACAATGAGCAGTTCTTC.

This rearrangement joins TRBV10-1 to TRBJ1-3; TRBD1 might be the D (5 bases). Trimming cost V 8 bases and J 0 bases, with 8 bases left between them. Germline CDR1 reads WNHNN; CDR2 reads SYGVQD (reference sequence). The length of the CDR3 is 13 residues. The chain's CDR3 is CASPDNSGNTIYF. The CDR3 DNA reads as TGCGCCAGCCCGGACAACTCTGGAAACACCATATATTTT.

The chain employs TRBV5-1 and TRBJ2-1; 11 bases are a match to TRBD2. V dropped 4 bases and J dropped 6; count of bases not matched to a gene: 9. CDR1 and CDR2 from the germline V gene are SGHRS and YFSETQ. The length of the CDR3 is 16 residues. The CDR3 loop is CASSTTLAGVGNEQFF. The CDR3 DNA reads TGCGCCAGCAGCACAACACTAGCGGGAGTGGGCAATGAGCAGTTCTTC.

The chain is built from TRBV4-1 and TRBJ2-6, with D possibly TRBD1 on 5 matching bases. Trimming stripped 4 bases from V and 0 bases from J, with 22 bases between. Germline V gene data show CDR1 as MGHRA and CDR2 as YSYEKL. The CDR3 spans 20 residues. The CDR3 DNA is TGCGCCAGCAGCCCAGGTTGGTTAAGGACACGCAGCTCTGGGGCCAACGTCCTGACTTTC. Its protein is CASSPGWLRTRSSGANVLTF.

The V call is TRBV7-2, the J call TRBJ2-1; 9 nucleotides match TRBD2. Germline lookup yields CDR1 SGHTA and CDR2 FQGNSA. V lost 6 bases and J lost 0; bases outside the gene matches: 15. The CDR3 runs 19 residues. The CDR3 DNA reads as TGTGCCAGCAGTTTTACCTGGGGTAGCGGGAGTCGCTCCTACAATGAGCAGTTCTTC. Amino acids: CASSFTWGSGSRSYNEQFF.

This clone has just one count. CDR3 protein: CASSTRQGGRNEQFF. The CDR3 region has the DNA TGTGCCAGCTCAACGAGACAGGGCGGCAGGAATGAGCAGTTCTTC. The genes are TRBV18 and TRBJ2-1; the match to TRBD1 covers 7 bases. The CDR3 has 15 amino acids. The V and J ends lost 5 bases and 7 bases, in that order; junction bases with no gene match: 11. Germline CDR1 KGHSH, CDR2 LQKENI.

This chain joins TRBV4-1 and TRBJ1-2; a weak D match, TRBD1 (5 bases). This CDR3 is 15 amino acids long. CDR1 is MGHRA, CDR2 YSYEKL, per germline. Between the trimmed V and J ends, which lost 0 bases and 4 bases, there was a span of 12 bases. CDR3 coding DNA: TGCGCCAGCAGCCAAGAGGGGTTGGGGGGCTATGGCTACACCTTC. Residues: CASSQEGLGGYGYTF.

This chain links TRBV7-9 with TRBJ1-3; D gene ambiguous. This CDR3 is 13 amino acids long. CDR1 and CDR2 (germline): SEHNR, FQNEAQ (reference sequence). V lost 10 bases and J lost 0, with 10 bases in between. The CDR3 region has the DNA TGTGCCACCAAAATAGCCTCTGGAAACACCATATATTTT. Translation gives CATKIASGNTIYF.

The rearrangement joins TRBV5-1 to TRBJ1-2; 7 bases align to TRBD1. Trimming at V came to 0 bases and at J to 5 bases, leaving 7 bases not matched to a gene. This CDR3 comprises 15 residues. In germline, CDR1 is SGHRS, CDR2 YFSETQ. The CDR3 spells CASSLARGQGYGYTF. The DNA for the CDR3 is TGCGCCAGCAGCTTGGCGAGGGGGCAAGGATATGGCTACACCTTC.

The rearrangement links TRBV6-1 to TRBJ1-4, with a weak D call TRBD1 (5 bases). Germline CDR1 is MNHNS and CDR2 is SASEGT. The CDR3 is made up of 16 amino acids. Trimming removed 2 bases from V and 7 bases from J, with 17 bases in between. CDR3 residues: CASSETGTSGREKLFF. In DNA, the CDR3 is TGTGCCAGCAGTGAAACGGGGACTTCCGGACGTGAAAAACTGTTTTTT.

This clone was seen only a few times. The rearrangement joins TRBV9 to TRBJ2-3, with 9 nucleotides matching TRBD2. The CDR3 is 16 amino acids. V was clipped by 0 bases and J by 7 bases; unmatched bases: 9. The germline gives CDR1 SGDLS, CDR2 YYNGEE. In nucleotides, the CDR3 is TGTGCCAGCAGCGTAGAGTGGGCGGGGGGGTTAAATACGCAGTATTTT. Its translation: CASSVEWAGGLNTQYF.

This chain uses TRBV5-1 with TRBJ2-2, with 7 nucleotides matching TRBD1. There are 15 residues in the CDR3. The V segment lost 5 bases and the J segment 1 base; nucleotides outside the gene matches: 5. CDR1 and CDR2 (germline): SGHRS, YFSETQ. The CDR3 sequence is CASSRDRENTGELFF. In nucleotides, the CDR3 is TGCGCCAGCAGTCGTGACAGGGAGAACACCGGGGAGCTGTTTTTT.

The gene calls are TRBV7-9 and TRBJ1-2; TRBD1 matches at 9 bases. Trimming at V came to 2 bases and at J to 6 bases, leaving 4 bases not matched to a gene. Germline values: CDR1 SEHNR, CDR2 FQNEAQ (reference sequence). This CDR3 is 14 amino acids long. The CDR3 protein is CASSLRTGGDGYTF. The CDR3 nucleotides read TGTGCCAGCAGCTTACGTACAGGGGGCGATGGCTACACCTTC.

This rearrangement joins TRBV9 to TRBJ2-2; D call uncertain. Between the trimmed V and J ends, which lost 3 bases and 5 bases, there was a span of 11 bases. CDR1 is SGDLS, CDR2 YYNGEE, per germline. This CDR3 region has 14 residues. The CDR3, as DNA: TGTGCCAGCAGCGCGAAATTGAGAACCGGGGAGCTGTTTTTT. Protein sequence: CASSAKLRTGELFF.

This rearrangement joins TRBV7-2 to TRBJ2-7; D is possibly TRBD2 (6 bases). CDR1 is SGHTA and CDR2 is FQGNSA in the germline V gene. The V and J ends lost 2 bases and 6 bases respectively, with 14 bases between them. This CDR3 contains 14 residues. In nucleotides, the CDR3 is TGTGCCAGCAGCTTACGGGGCGGGAAGGGCGAGCAGTACTTC. The encoded protein is CASSLRGGKGEQYF.

This rearrangement joins TRBV5-1 to TRBJ2-1; TRBD2 aligns across 12 bases. Germline trimming cut 4 bases from V and 8 bases from J; bases unmatched to any gene: 13. Germline loops: CDR1 SGHRS, CDR2 YFSETQ. The CDR3 runs 17 residues. The DNA of the CDR3 is TGCGCCAGCAGCCCTGGGGTGGGGACTAGCGGGTTCCATGAGCAGTTCTTC. This codes for CASSPGVGTSGFHEQFF.

About this clone itself: Other DNA sequences in this sample translate to the same CDR3. The rearrangement links TRBV28 to TRBJ2-7; possibly TRBD2 for D (6 bases). CDR1 MDHEN and CDR2 SYDVKM come from the germline V gene. The CDR3 extends over 12 amino acids. With 5 bases removed from V and 3 bases from J, the gap between germline ends came to 8 bases. CDR3 nucleotide sequence: TGTGCCAGCAGTACCGGGGGCTACGAGCAGTACTTC. Its translation is CASSTGGYEQYF.